These 21 T cell receptor beta chains were all obtained from the same sample, sequenced in a study of T cell responses to AZD1222 COVID-19 vaccine. The data were produced by immunoSEQ multiplex PCR, yet TCRdb's version contains in-frame clones alone and is incomplete. The sample lists about 92,000 clones, approximately 90% seen once, with more than 8.5% in the top ten. This sample comprised peripheral blood, obtained on day 0 of AZD1222 vaccination. These receptors originate from an adult in good health.

The chain combines TRBV19 with TRBJ1-5; D remains ambiguous. The V end was cut by 5 bases, the J end by 4 bases, with 12 bases between. Germline CDR1 and CDR2: LNHDA and SQIVND (reference sequence). This CDR3 is built from 14 residues. The CDR3 coding sequence is TGTGCCAGTAGTTTGAACGGCAAGAATCAGCCCCAGCATTTT. Residues: CASSLNGKNQPQHF.

J is TRBJ2-7 and V is TRBV6-5; TRBD1 is a possible D gene (6 bases). This CDR3 is built from 15 residues. CDR1 and CDR2 from the germline V gene are MNHEY and SVGAGI. Trimming left V 5 bases short and J 2 bases short, with 16 bases between. This CDR3 reads CASSKDGQRTYEQYF. CDR3 DNA sequence: TGTGCCAGCAGTAAGGATGGACAGCGGACCTACGAGCAGTACTTC.

The chain uses TRBV20-1 and TRBJ2-4; no clear D gene. CDR3 size: 15 residues. V was clipped by 3 bases and J by 0 bases, with 12 bases between them. Per the germline V gene, CDR1 is DFQATT and CDR2 is SNEGSKA (reference sequence). This chain's CDR3 is CSASGRTLAKNIQYF. The CDR3 DNA sequence: TGCAGTGCTAGTGGCAGGACGCTAGCCAAAAACATTCAGTACTTC.

The chain carries TRBV29-1 and TRBJ2-1; D is perhaps TRBD2 (5 bases). The CDR3 has 16 amino acids. Trimming took off 3 bases at V and 0 bases at J, with 15 bases between the two ends. CDR1 is SQVTM and CDR2 is ANQGSEA in the germline V gene. The CDR3 is CSVEGEGPSSYNEQFF. As DNA, the CDR3 is TGCAGCGTTGAGGGCGAGGGTCCAAGCTCCTACAATGAGCAGTTCTTC.

The J gene is TRBJ2-3, the V gene TRBV9, with TRBD2 matching 11 bases. The CDR3 is 17 amino acids. The V gene's germline CDR1 is SGDLS and CDR2 YYNGEE. Trimming cost V 0 bases and J 4 bases; bases outside gene matches: 7. The DNA of the CDR3 is TGTGCCAGCAGCGTAGATAGCGGGAGGGCCTCCTCAGATACGCAGTATTTT. Residues: CASSVDSGRASSDTQYF.

The CDR3 DNA follows: TGTGCCAGCAGCCGCCTGCTCTCGCCCCAGAGCTCTGGAAACACCATATATTTT. Its protein is CASSRLLSPQSSGNTIYF. This chain links TRBV13 with TRBJ1-3; D gene unclear. This CDR3 spans 18 amino acids. The V and J ends lost 5 bases and 0 bases respectively, with 20 bases between them. CDR1 and CDR2 (germline): PRHDT, FYEKMQ (reference sequence).

The CDR3 nucleotides read TGTGCCACAATTACAGGGTCGCACAATGAGCAGTTCTTC. It translates to CATITGSHNEQFF. V and J are TRBV28 and TRBJ2-1, with D possibly TRBD1 on 6 matching bases. The V gene lost 10 bases and the J gene lost 5 bases, with 15 bases spanning the gap. Germline V lookup: CDR1 MDHEN, CDR2 SYDVKM. This CDR3 contains 13 residues.

This clone was observed a single time. V is TRBV2 and J is TRBJ1-5; 11 bases line up with TRBD1. Germline-derived CDR1 and CDR2 are SNHLY and FYNNEI. This CDR3 contains 15 residues. Germline trimming cut 6 bases from V and 1 base from J; bases unmatched to any gene: 2. CDR3: CASRGQGASNQPQHF. The CDR3 DNA reads TGTGCCAGCAGAGGACAGGGGGCGAGCAATCAGCCCCAGCATTTT. Full variable domain (outside the CDR3, taken from reference TRBV2 and TRBJ1-5): EPEVTQTPSHQVTQMGQEVILRCVPISNHLYFYWYRQILGQKVEFLVSFYNNEISEKSEIFDDQFSVERPDGSNFTLKIRSTKLEDSAMYFCASRGQGASNQPQHFGDGTRLSIL.

The chain recombines TRBV11-2 with TRBJ1-4; TRBD1 matches at 9 bases. J gave up 8 bases and V 4 bases, and 8 bases lay outside the gene matches. CDR1 and CDR2 from the germline V gene are SGHAT and FQNNGV. This CDR3 spans 15 amino acids. The CDR3 loop is CASSSRDRAGEKLFF. In DNA, the CDR3 is TGTGCCAGCAGCTCTCGGGACAGGGCGGGGGAAAAACTGTTTTTT.

The gene calls are TRBV28 and TRBJ2-7; D possibly uses TRBD1 or TRBD2 (7 bases each). CDR1 is MDHEN, CDR2 SYDVKM, per germline. There are 15 residues in the CDR3. Trimming left V 2 bases short and J 3 bases short, with 14 bases between. In DNA, the CDR3 is TGTGCCAGCAGTTTAAGTGCAGGGGGGGACTACGAGCAGTACTTC. It codes for CASSLSAGGDYEQYF.

This rearrangement joins TRBV7-3 to TRBJ2-1; 7 bases align to TRBD2. This CDR3 has 13 residues. Germline CDR1 and CDR2: SGHTA and FQGTGA. V gave up 5 bases and J gave up 10 bases; unmatched junction bases: 8. CDR3 sequence reads: CASSQLGREEQFF. The CDR3 region has the DNA TGTGCCAGCAGCCAATTGGGGAGGGAGGAGCAGTTCTTC. Supplemented by reference TRBV7-3 and TRBJ2-1, the full variable domain reads GAGVSQTPSNKVTEKGKYVELRCDPISGHTALYWYRQSLGQGPEFLIYFQGTGAADDSGLPNDRFFAVRPEGSVSTLKIQRTERGDSAVYLCASSQLGREEQFFGPGTRLTVL.

The gene calls are TRBV5-5 and TRBJ2-2; the D gene is possibly TRBD2 (5 bases). The length of the CDR3 is 16 residues. Germline CDR1 SGHKS, CDR2 YYEKEE (reference sequence). V lost 4 bases and J 6 bases, leaving 19 bases between the germline ends. Here the CDR3 reads CASSLNPTGTPGELFF. The CDR3 region has the DNA TGTGCCAGCAGCCTGAATCCCACGGGAACACCCGGGGAGCTGTTTTTT.

The V call is TRBV11-2, the J call TRBJ1-1; D unclear. V lost 6 bases and J lost 6, with 14 bases in between. CDR3 length: 13 residues. CDR1 is SGHAT, CDR2 FQNNGV, per germline. In nucleotides, the CDR3 is TGTGCCAGCAGTCAATCCTCAGGTCCTGAAGCTTTCTTT. It specifies CASSQSSGPEAFF.

The V gene is TRBV5-8, the J gene TRBJ2-3, with a tentative D call TRBD2 (7 bases). Trimming left V 4 bases short and J 2 bases short, with 23 bases between. This CDR3 comprises 18 residues. Per the germline V gene, CDR1 is SGHTS and CDR2 is YDEGEE. In DNA, the CDR3 is TGTGCCAGCAGCCCGGTAGGGGGAGCGGGATCTGCCACAGATACGCAGTATTTT. Encoded protein: CASSPVGGAGSATDTQYF.

This chain uses TRBV30 with TRBJ2-2; D unresolved. The CDR3 covers 14 residues. The germline V gene encodes CDR1 GTSNPN and CDR2 SVGIG (reference sequence). V gave up 4 bases and J gave up 5 bases, with 14 bases separating them. The CDR3 DNA reads TGTGCCTGGAAGGAACCAGGTACGACCGGGGAGCTGTTTTTT. Protein product: CAWKEPGTTGELFF.

The chain recombines TRBV2 with TRBJ1-2, with TRBD1 as a possible D gene (6 bases). CDR1 is SNHLY and CDR2 is FYNNEI in the germline V gene. Trimming removed 7 bases at V and 4 bases at J, with 13 bases between. There are 13 residues in the CDR3. The CDR3 coding sequence is TGTGCCAGCACGGGCAGGGGTATCTATGGCTACACCTTC. This translates into CASTGRGIYGYTF.

V and J are TRBV6-1 and TRBJ1-5; D is unresolved. The CDR3 runs 15 residues. Germline loops: CDR1 MNHNS, CDR2 SASEGT. Deletions cut 0 bases from V and 2 bases from J, with 8 bases between. This chain's CDR3 is CASSEAGFGNQPQHF. DNA for the CDR3: TGTGCCAGCAGTGAAGCAGGGTTCGGCAATCAGCCCCAGCATTTT.

This chain links TRBV28 with TRBJ1-1; possible D gene TRBD1, 5 bases. The length of the CDR3 is 16 residues. The germline V gene encodes CDR1 MDHEN and CDR2 SYDVKM. Trimming stripped 4 bases from V and 0 bases from J, with 15 bases between. DNA for the CDR3: TGTGCCAGCAGTTCTGGGGGGACGATTGTGAACACTGAAGCTTTCTTT. Encoded protein: CASSSGGTIVNTEAFF.

This clone was recorded only once. The chain uses TRBV3-1 (or the pseudogene TRBV3-2) and TRBJ2-7; 7 bases match TRBD2. The CDR3 spans 16 residues. The V segment lost 3 bases and the J segment 6 bases; nucleotides outside the gene matches: 14. CDR1 is LGHDT, CDR2 YNNKEL, per germline (reference sequence). The chain's CDR3 is CASSQRTSAQVGEQYF. CDR3 bases: TGTGCCAGCAGCCAGAGAACTAGCGCCCAGGTTGGCGAGCAGTACTTC.

This sequence joins TRBV27 and TRBJ1-2, with D possibly TRBD1 on 5 matching bases. The CDR3 extends over 13 amino acids. V dropped 2 bases and J dropped 4 bases, with 8 bases sitting between them. Germline V lookup: CDR1 MNHEY, CDR2 SMNVEV (reference sequence). Here the CDR3 reads CASSLQGSYGYTF. The CDR3 nucleotides are TGTGCCAGCAGTTTACAGGGCTCCTATGGCTACACCTTC.

The chain carries TRBV7-2 and TRBJ2-7; D uncertain. The CDR3 sequence is 13 residues long. The germline V and J ends were trimmed by 3 bases and 4 bases, with 10 bases remaining between them. Germline V gene lookup returns CDR1 SGHTA and CDR2 FQGNSA. The CDR3 nucleotides are TGTGCCAGCAGCTTGGGTCGCAGTTACGAGCAGTACTTC. It specifies CASSLGRSYEQYF.